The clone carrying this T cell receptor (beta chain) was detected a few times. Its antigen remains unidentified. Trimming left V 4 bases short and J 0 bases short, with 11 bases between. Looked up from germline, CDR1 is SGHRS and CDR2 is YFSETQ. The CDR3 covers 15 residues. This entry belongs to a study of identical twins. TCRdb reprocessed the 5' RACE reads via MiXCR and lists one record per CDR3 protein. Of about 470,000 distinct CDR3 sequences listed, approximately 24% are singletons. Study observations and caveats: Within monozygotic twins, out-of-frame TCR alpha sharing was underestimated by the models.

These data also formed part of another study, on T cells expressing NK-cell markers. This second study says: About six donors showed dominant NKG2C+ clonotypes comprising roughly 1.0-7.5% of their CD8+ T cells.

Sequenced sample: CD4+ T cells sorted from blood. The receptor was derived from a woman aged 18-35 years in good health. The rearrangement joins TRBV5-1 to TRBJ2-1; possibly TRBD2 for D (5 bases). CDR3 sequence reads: CASSPGLPSYNEQFF. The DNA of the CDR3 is TGCGCCAGCAGCCCAGGACTCCCCTCCTACAATGAGCAGTTCTTC.